This T cell receptor (beta chain) emerged from a study of memory B cells and T cells in multiple sclerosis. Regarding the study as a whole: Compartments had unequal clone-set sizes, affecting shared clonotype counts.

After stimulus-free culture, autoproliferating CFSE-dim and non-proliferating CFSE-high T cells were sequenced separately. Pooled replicate wells came from around 5x10^7 CFSE-labeled PBMCs cultured 7 days without stimulus. Without exogenous stimuli, roughly 0.5 uM CFSE-labeled PBMCs were cultured serum-free. This clone has only one observation. The target antigen is unknown. Germline loops: CDR1 PRHDT, CDR2 FYEKMQ (reference sequence). V was trimmed by 8 bases and J by 0 bases, leaving 4 bases between them. This CDR3 is built from 12 residues. Clones were sequenced by immunoSEQ multiplex PCR, and TCRdb holds only the in-frame ones, with some missing. This sample has under 50,000 clones; roughly 82% occur once, and the top ten carry about 1.1%.

The chain has TRBV13 and TRBJ2-2, with D hard to call. The sequencing input was PBMCs from blood kept in culture. The TCR comes from a human donor with multiple sclerosis. The CDR3 region has the DNA TGTGCCAGCGCCGCGAACACCGGGGAGCTGTTTTTT. Translated: CASAANTGELFF. The full variable domain, completed using reference TRBV13 and TRBJ2-2, is AAGVIQSPRHLIKEKRETATLKCYPIPRHDTVYWYQQGPGQDPQFLISFYEKMQSDKGSIPDRFSAQQFSDYHSELNMSSLELGDSALYFCASAANTGELFFGEGSRLTVL.